This entry lists 23 T cell receptor beta chains sequenced from one sample in a study of siplizumab effects on memory and regulatory T cells. Their specific antigens are unknown. Mixed lymphocyte reaction cells underwent about six days of coculture at 37°C. The table came from immunoSEQ multiplex PCR; TCRdb's copy has only in-frame clones and leaves some out. The table shows about 7,800 clones, with 35% to 40% occurring only once. Sequencing used CFSE-low (dividing) CD8+ T cells sorted from an allogeneic mixed lymphocyte reaction. All receptors come from a human donor in good health; the cells came from an allogeneic mixed lymphocyte reaction.

The V gene is TRBV9, the J gene TRBJ2-1; 8 bases fit TRBD1. V lost 0 bases and J lost 8; bases outside the gene matches: 7. Looked up from germline, CDR1 is SGDLS and CDR2 is YYNGEE. This CDR3 is built from 15 residues. Here the CDR3 reads CASSVEGRGPDEQFF. The DNA for the CDR3 is TGTGCCAGCAGCGTAGAAGGCAGGGGGCCCGATGAGCAGTTCTTC.

This clone is medium-sized in the sample. This rearrangement joins TRBV6-5 to TRBJ2-7, with 8 bases lining up with TRBD2. The length of the CDR3 is 14 residues. J gave up 4 bases and V 2 bases, and 4 bases lay outside the gene matches. Germline V gene sequence: CDR1 MNHEY, CDR2 SVGAGI. CDR3 nucleotides: TGTGCCAGCAGTTACGGGACTAGAGGGTACGAGCAGTACTTC. Encoded protein: CASSYGTRGYEQYF.

This clone was detected a few times. The chain joins TRBV7-9 to TRBJ2-5, with TRBD1 matching over 9 bases. This CDR3 contains 18 residues. The germline gives CDR1 SEHNR, CDR2 FQNEAQ (reference sequence). V was pared by 2 bases and J by 1 base, with 11 bases of the junction left unmatched. CDR3 in amino acids: CASSLRKTGGRFQETQYF. CDR3 coding DNA: TGTGCCAGCAGCTTAAGGAAAACAGGGGGCCGCTTCCAAGAGACCCAGTACTTC.

Sample share makes this clone medium-sized. The V and J genes are TRBV5-5 and TRBJ1-1, with TRBD1 identical over 10 bases. The CDR3 is 15 residues long. V was pared by 4 bases and J by 5 bases, with 8 bases of the junction left unmatched. The V gene's germline CDR1 is SGHKS and CDR2 YYEKEE (reference sequence). Here the CDR3 DNA reads TGTGCCAGCAGCCCGTGGCGGGGACAGGGGACTGAAGCTTTCTTT. Amino acids: CASSPWRGQGTEAFF.

This sequence joins TRBV14 and TRBJ2-7, with D uncertain. In germline, CDR1 is SGHDN, CDR2 FVKESK. Trimming took 0 bases from V and 0 from J, leaving 6 bases between them. The CDR3 is made up of 14 amino acids. The DNA of the CDR3 is TGTGCCAGCAGCCAAGACCTGAGCTCCTACGAGCAGTACTTC. Its translation: CASSQDLSSYEQYF.

There are a few counts of this clone. The chain couples TRBV27 to TRBJ2-5; 11 bases align to TRBD2. CDR3 length equals 19 residues. V was pared by 2 bases and J by 5 bases, with 16 bases of the junction left unmatched. Per germline, CDR1 MNHEY and CDR2 SMNVEV (reference sequence). The CDR3 reads CASSLTGLADGWAGETQYF. CDR3 DNA sequence: TGTGCCAGCAGTTTAACGGGACTAGCGGACGGGTGGGCTGGGGAGACCCAGTACTTC.

There are a few counts of this clone. This sequence joins TRBV2 and TRBJ2-5, with D unclear. CDR3 length equals 15 residues. Trimming took 3 bases from V and 0 from J, leaving 11 bases between them. Per germline, CDR1 SNHLY and CDR2 FYNNEI. The CDR3 sequence: CASSEPSTYQETQYF. CDR3 DNA: TGTGCCAGCAGTGAGCCCAGCACGTACCAAGAGACCCAGTACTTC.

This clone is deemed medium-sized. V is TRBV4-2 and J is TRBJ1-5; D remains unclear. This CDR3 region has 15 residues. Trimming shortened V by 4 bases and J by 4 bases, and 14 bases separated the two germline ends. CDR1 and CDR2 from the germline V gene are LGHNA and YNFKEQ. The CDR3 protein is CASSRTMSGNQPQHF. Here the CDR3 DNA reads TGTGCCAGCAGCCGCACAATGTCGGGGAATCAGCCCCAGCATTTT.

Relative to its sample, this clone is medium-sized (0.01 to 0.1%). The chain combines TRBV19 with TRBJ2-1; D is uncertain. The ends were cut back, 3 bases at V and 4 bases at J, with 13 bases in the middle. Germline assignment: CDR1 LNHDA and CDR2 SQIVND (reference sequence). This CDR3 spans 15 amino acids. The CDR3: CASSIDGDGYNEQFF. The CDR3 nucleotides read TGTGCCAGTAGTATTGATGGGGATGGTTACAATGAGCAGTTCTTC.

Concerning this clone itself: At one end, the junction sequence differs from germline, possibly due to a read error. This chain connects TRBV6-1 to TRBJ2-1, with 7 bases that match TRBD2. Per the germline V gene, CDR1 is MNHNS and CDR2 is SASEGT. The CDR3 sequence is 16 residues long. The CDR3 region is CAISEFGRSSYNEQFF. DNA for the CDR3: TGTGCCATCAGTGAGTTCGGGAGGAGCTCCTACAATGAGCAGTTCTTC.

By its share, this clone is medium-sized. The J gene is TRBJ2-3, the V gene TRBV25-1; D is undetermined. CDR3 length equals 14 residues. Trimming cost V 1 base and J 3 bases, with 8 bases left between them. The germline V gene encodes CDR1 MGHDK and CDR2 SYGVNS. The CDR3 coding sequence is TGTGCCAGCAGTGAATTTCGGTCGACAGATACGCAGTATTTT. Its protein product is CASSEFRSTDTQYF.

This clone occurred a few times. The rearrangement uses TRBV11-1 and TRBJ2-2, with 8 positions matching TRBD1. Germline V CDR1 and CDR2: SGHAT, FQDESV (reference sequence). The CDR3 extends over 16 amino acids. V trimming: 5 bases; J trimming: 0 bases; junction bases outside the gene matches: 5. The CDR3 sequence is CASSATTGANTGELFF. The DNA of the CDR3 is TGTGCCAGCAGCGCGACGACAGGGGCGAACACCGGGGAGCTGTTTTTT.

By its share, this clone is medium-sized (0.01 to 0.1%). This sequence joins TRBV2 and TRBJ1-1, with D tentatively TRBD1 (6 bases). The CDR3 is 14 amino acids. Germline CDR1 and CDR2: SNHLY and FYNNEI. V dropped 6 bases and J dropped 5 bases, with 16 bases sitting between them. In DNA, the CDR3 is TGTGCCAGCAGCATAGGGGGTCCGGGGACTGAAGCTTTCTTT. The encoded protein is CASSIGGPGTEAFF. Drawing the rest from reference TRBV2 and TRBJ1-1, the complete variable domain is EPEVTQTPSHQVTQMGQEVILRCVPISNHLYFYWYRQILGQKVEFLVSFYNNEISEKSEIFDDQFSVERPDGSNFTLKIRSTKLEDSAMYFCASSIGGPGTEAFFGQGTRLTVV.

This clone was counted between two and nine times. The chain recombines TRBV4-1 with TRBJ2-2, with a tentative D call TRBD2 (6 bases). The CDR3 sequence is 15 residues long. V was pared by 4 bases and J by 6 bases, with 15 bases between. The germline gives CDR1 MGHRA, CDR2 YSYEKL. CDR3 protein: CASSLYGGRSGELFF. The CDR3 DNA reads TGCGCCAGCAGCCTCTATGGGGGGAGGTCCGGGGAGCTGTTTTTT.

Relative to its sample, this clone is medium-sized. CDR3 protein: CASSYAPGLESVDEQFF. DNA for the CDR3: TGTGCCAGCAGCTATGCCCCGGGACTGGAGTCGGTCGATGAGCAGTTCTTC. The chain is built from TRBV4-2 and TRBJ2-1; TRBD2 might be the D (6 bases). Trimming left V 5 bases short and J 8 bases short, with 25 bases between. This CDR3 has 17 amino acids. Germline V gene data show CDR1 as LGHNA and CDR2 as YNFKEQ.

The chain's CDR3 is CASSPGLAAPGELFF. As DNA, the CDR3 is TGTGCCAGCAGCCCCGGACTAGCGGCTCCCGGGGAGCTGTTTTTT. The chain has TRBV4-2 and TRBJ2-2; 10 bases fit TRBD2. CDR1 is LGHNA, CDR2 YNFKEQ, per germline. This CDR3 spans 15 amino acids. V was clipped by 4 bases and J by 6 bases; unmatched bases: 5.

The chain uses TRBV4-1 and TRBJ2-1, with D perhaps matching TRBD1 or TRBD2 (5 bases each). The CDR3 contains 15 residues. The V gene's germline CDR1 is MGHRA and CDR2 YSYEKL. Trimming took 2 bases from V and 0 from J, leaving 8 bases between them. The CDR3 bases are TGCGCCAGCAGCCAACGGGACGGCTCCTACAATGAGCAGTTCTTC. It encodes CASSQRDGSYNEQFF.

Sample share makes this clone medium-sized. This rearrangement joins TRBV29-1 to TRBJ1-2, with unresolved D. Germline values: CDR1 SQVTM, CDR2 ANQGSEA. This CDR3 contains 13 residues. V lost 0 bases and J 0 bases, leaving 5 bases between the germline ends. The CDR3 bases are TGCAGCGTTGAAGATGGAGCTAACTATGGCTACACCTTC. This encodes CSVEDGANYGYTF.

Relative to its sample, this clone is medium-sized. The chain couples TRBV7-2 to TRBJ1-1, with 8 nucleotides matching TRBD1. With 7 bases clipped from V and 5 bases from J, the junction kept 9 bases outside the gene matches. This CDR3 spans 14 amino acids. In germline, CDR1 is SGHTA, CDR2 FQGNSA. The CDR3 coding sequence is TGTGCCAGCACCTTCGGACAGGGACGGACTGAAGCTTTCTTT. It encodes CASTFGQGRTEAFF.

In this sample, this clone is medium-sized. This chain uses TRBV19 with TRBJ1-1; tentative D call: TRBD1 (6 bases). The V end lost 8 bases, the J end lost 1 base, and 14 bases lay between the germline ends. Germline V gene lookup returns CDR1 LNHDA and CDR2 SQIVND (reference sequence). This CDR3 contains 14 residues. CDR3 sequence: CASSYLTGNTEAFF. Written as DNA, the CDR3 is TGTGCCAGTTCTTATCTGACAGGGAACACTGAAGCTTTCTTT.

The table lists this clone with a few counts. The chain uses TRBV11-2 and TRBJ2-1; maybe TRBD2 (5 bases). Trimming removed 2 bases at V and 4 bases at J, with 12 bases between. This CDR3 is 15 amino acids long. In germline, CDR1 is SGHAT, CDR2 FQNNGV. The CDR3 DNA reads as TGTGCCAGCAGCTTAATGCGCCTAGCTTACAATGAGCAGTTCTTC. Its translation: CASSLMRLAYNEQFF.

This chain connects TRBV4-1 to TRBJ2-1; TRBD2 is a possible D gene (5 bases). The germline V gene has CDR1 MGHRA and CDR2 YSYEKL. There are 15 residues in the CDR3. V was shortened by 0 bases and J by 7 bases, with 13 bases between the two germline ends. The CDR3 is CASSQEKLLVNEQFF. The CDR3 bases are TGCGCCAGCAGCCAAGAGAAACTACTAGTGAATGAGCAGTTCTTC.

This rearrangement joins TRBV19 to TRBJ2-6; 8 bases are shared with TRBD1. The V gene end was trimmed by 1 base and the J gene end by 4 bases; junction bases not matched to a gene: 6. Germline V CDR1 and CDR2: LNHDA, SQIVND (reference sequence). There are 17 residues in the CDR3. CDR3 nucleotides: TGTGCCAGTAGTATAGGCTCAGGGGGCGCCGGGGCCAACGTCCTGACTTTC. It translates to CASSIGSGGAGANVLTF.